What follows are 21 T cell receptor beta chains derived from one specimen sequenced in a study of shared clonotypes between healthy human individuals. TCRdb keeps only in-frame clones here, not all; method: immunoSEQ multiplex PCR. Found here are approximately 2,300,000 clones, 85% to 95% of them singletons; the top ten hold roughly 0.34%. The specimen sequenced was naive CD4+ T cells from PBMCs. Indicated subset: CD45RA+ positively selected. These receptors originate from a man between 18 and 29 years old in good health. Some clones in this sample may be carry-over from other donors' samples.

The chain carries TRBV6-5 and TRBJ2-1, with 9 bases aligning to TRBD2. The CDR3 length is 15 residues. The V gene end was trimmed by 5 bases and the J gene end by 4 bases; junction bases not matched to a gene: 6. Germline CDR1 is MNHEY and CDR2 is SVGAGI. The CDR3 region is CASSRRLAEYNEQFF. The CDR3 nucleotides read TGTGCCAGCAGTCGAAGACTAGCGGAGTACAATGAGCAGTTCTTC.

This clone was observed once. The chain combines TRBV6-5 with TRBJ1-1, with TRBD1 matching over 7 bases. The CDR3 spans 15 residues. Germline V CDR1 and CDR2: MNHEY, SVGAGI. V shed 6 bases, J shed 2 bases, and the junction held 9 bases outside the gene matches. The CDR3 sequence is CASRSNRGRNTEAFF. The CDR3, as DNA: TGTGCCAGCAGAAGCAACAGGGGCAGAAACACTGAAGCTTTCTTT.

The rearrangement joins TRBV9 to TRBJ1-3, with TRBD1 as a possible D gene (5 bases). Deletions cut 0 bases from V and 3 bases from J, with 16 bases between. CDR3 length equals 17 residues. Per germline, CDR1 SGDLS and CDR2 YYNGEE. CDR3 nucleotide sequence: TGTGCCAGCAGCGTAGACCCCAGGGTGGCTAATGGAAACACCATATATTTT. This codes for CASSVDPRVANGNTIYF.

This sequence joins TRBV13 and TRBJ2-5; D possibly corresponds to TRBD2 (6 bases). Germline assignment: CDR1 PRHDT and CDR2 FYEKMQ (reference sequence). V gave up 6 bases and J gave up 4 bases, with 18 bases separating them. The CDR3 has 15 amino acids. This CDR3 is CASSRGAGGRETQYF. CDR3 bases: TGTGCCAGCAGTAGGGGAGCGGGTGGGAGAGAGACCCAGTACTTC.

Details on this clone: A clone one base away is much larger, so this may be a read error. Other DNA sequences from this sample encode an identical CDR3 as well. The chain is built from TRBV5-4 and TRBJ2-7; no clear D. The CDR3 sequence is 11 residues long. Germline CDR1 and CDR2: SGHNT and YYREEE (reference sequence). The V end was cut by 0 bases, the J end by 3 bases, with 1 base between. In DNA form, the CDR3 reads TGTGCCAGCAGCTTGGACTACGAGCAGTACTTC. This gives the protein CASSLDYEQYF.

About this clone itself: Within the sample, other DNA sequences also encode this same CDR3. The genes are TRBV7-2 and TRBJ2-7, with 10 bases identical to TRBD2. The CDR3 has 16 residues. Trimming cost V 1 base and J 2 bases; bases outside gene matches: 5. From germline, CDR1 is SGHTA and CDR2 FQGNSA. The CDR3 loop is CASSLVRTSGTYEQYF. The CDR3 region has the DNA TGTGCCAGCAGCTTAGTGCGGACTAGCGGTACCTACGAGCAGTACTTC.

The rearrangement links TRBV4-3 to TRBJ1-3; D unresolved. Trimming pared 0 bases from V and 0 bases from J, leaving 6 bases between. The germline V gene encodes CDR1 LGHNA and CDR2 YSLEER. The CDR3 is made up of 15 amino acids. CDR3 DNA: TGCGCCAGCAGCCAAGAAAGCTACTCTGGAAACACCATATATTTT. It yields the protein CASSQESYSGNTIYF.

The chain carries TRBV28 and TRBJ2-5, with 8 bases aligning to TRBD2. The trim removed 0 bases at V and 1 base at J, leaving 4 bases unmatched. Per germline, CDR1 MDHEN and CDR2 SYDVKM. This CDR3 contains 16 residues. CDR3 nucleotide sequence: TGTGCCAGCAGTTTATGGCGGGAGGTACCCCAAGAGACCCAGTACTTC. It encodes CASSLWREVPQETQYF. Combining the CDR3 with reference TRBV28 and TRBJ2-5 gives the whole variable domain DVKVTQSSRYLVKRTGEKVFLECVQDMDHENMFWYRQDPGLGLRLIYFSYDVKMKEKGDIPEGYSVSREKKERFSLILESASTNQTSMYLCASSLWREVPQETQYFGPGTRLLVL.

J is TRBJ2-1 and V is TRBV2; TRBD1 agrees at 8 bases. Per germline, CDR1 SNHLY and CDR2 FYNNEI. Germline trimming cut 3 bases from V and 8 bases from J; bases unmatched to any gene: 6. The CDR3 is made up of 14 amino acids. The CDR3 here is CASSDRTGLDEQFF. CDR3 coding DNA: TGTGCCAGCAGTGATAGGACAGGGCTAGATGAGCAGTTCTTC.

This clone has a single count. V and J are TRBV5-1 and TRBJ2-2, with a possible D match to TRBD2 (5 bases). Germline CDR1 and CDR2: SGHRS and YFSETQ. This CDR3 has 16 amino acids. V lost 0 bases and J 2 bases, leaving 11 bases between the germline ends. CDR3 in amino acids: CASSLGAAGNTGELFF. Written as DNA, the CDR3 is TGCGCCAGCAGCTTGGGGGCGGCGGGTAACACCGGGGAGCTGTTTTTT.

J is TRBJ1-4 and V is TRBV28, with D unclear. V lost 6 bases and J 10 bases, leaving 18 bases between the germline ends. The CDR3 extends over 14 amino acids. From germline, CDR1 is MDHEN and CDR2 SYDVKM. The CDR3 is CASRPPRPAGKLFF. CDR3 coding DNA: TGTGCCAGCAGGCCCCCGCGGCCCGCAGGAAAACTGTTTTTT.

A remark on this clone: Other DNA sequences in the same sample also yield this CDR3. This chain connects TRBV28 to TRBJ2-5; 12 positions match TRBD2. CDR3 length: 15 residues. Losses at the gene ends were 6 bases for V and 4 bases for J; bases not matched to a gene: 6. Germline lookup yields CDR1 MDHEN and CDR2 SYDVKM. The CDR3: CASSLGTSGLETQYF. The DNA for the CDR3 is TGTGCCAGCAGCCTCGGGACTAGCGGGTTAGAGACCCAGTACTTC.

This rearrangement joins TRBV5-3 to TRBJ1-6, with TRBD1 identical over 7 bases. TRBV5-3 is filed as an ORF, its function uncertain. Germline trimming cut 3 bases from V and 8 bases from J; bases unmatched to any gene: 8. The CDR3 runs 15 residues. The CDR3 loop reads CARSSDRAGDSPLHF. The CDR3 region has the DNA TGTGCCAGAAGCTCAGACAGGGCGGGGGATTCACCCCTCCACTTT.

This clone was observed a single time. This rearrangement joins TRBV30 to TRBJ2-7; a possible D gene is TRBD1 (7 bases). Germline values: CDR1 GTSNPN, CDR2 SVGIG (reference sequence). There are 14 residues in the CDR3. Trimming stripped 0 bases from V and 5 bases from J, with 14 bases between. The CDR3 coding sequence is TGTGCCTGGAGTGTAGGAGGGGGCGCCGACGAGCAGTACTTC. Its translation: CAWSVGGGADEQYF.

On this clone itself: An end of the junction does not agree with germline; a read error may underlie this. The CDR3 sequence: CASSPPLTDNKF. CDR3 bases: TGTGCCAGCAGCCCACCACTGACTGATAACAAGTTT. The chain employs TRBV5-6 and TRBJ1-1; no clear D gene. The CDR3 has 12 residues. CDR1 and CDR2 (germline): SGHDT, YYEEEE.

This clone showed up just once. CDR3 residues: CASSPRDRGIYGYTF. As DNA, the CDR3 is TGTGCCAGTAGTCCCCGGGACAGGGGAATCTATGGCTACACCTTC. V and J are TRBV19 and TRBJ1-2, with 10 bases identical to TRBD1. The germline V gene has CDR1 LNHDA and CDR2 SQIVND (reference sequence). The CDR3 loop spans 15 amino acids. V trimming: 5 bases; J trimming: 4 bases; junction bases outside the gene matches: 7.

The chain joins TRBV19 to TRBJ2-2; D perhaps matches TRBD2 (6 bases). V dropped 7 bases and J dropped 4 bases, with 16 bases sitting between them. Looked up from germline, CDR1 is LNHDA and CDR2 is SQIVND (reference sequence). The CDR3 has 15 residues. The CDR3 spells CASTPRQGGTGELFF. The CDR3 DNA follows: TGTGCCAGTACCCCGCGGCAGGGAGGCACCGGGGAGCTGTTTTTT.

The rearrangement links TRBV6-4 to TRBJ1-2; TRBD1 might be the D (6 bases). This CDR3 has 13 amino acids. Germline V gives CDR1 MRHNA, CDR2 SNTAGT. With 5 bases removed from V and 8 bases from J, the gap between germline ends came to 15 bases. CDR3: CASSHTGSLGYTF. CDR3 sequence (DNA): TGTGCCAGCAGTCACACAGGGAGTCTAGGCTACACCTTC.

The chain has TRBV18 and TRBJ2-1; 12 bases are shared with TRBD2. The CDR3 spans 18 residues. Germline trimming cut 7 bases from V and 7 bases from J; bases unmatched to any gene: 17. In germline, CDR1 is KGHSH, CDR2 LQKENI. This CDR3 is CASLRGLAGGPLGNEQFF. In DNA, the CDR3 is TGTGCCAGCTTGCGAGGTCTAGCGGGAGGGCCGCTTGGGAATGAGCAGTTCTTC.

The table lists this clone with a few counts. The sample holds other DNA sequences that translate to the same CDR3. The chain recombines TRBV5-1 with TRBJ2-5; TRBD2 agrees at 8 bases. The V and J ends lost 2 bases and 0 bases, in that order; junction bases with no gene match: 0. CDR1 is SGHRS, CDR2 YFSETQ, per germline. The CDR3 is made up of 14 amino acids. CDR3 loop: CASSLAGDQETQYF. As DNA, the CDR3 is TGCGCCAGCAGCTTAGCGGGAGACCAAGAGACCCAGTACTTC.

The chain combines TRBV7-9 with TRBJ2-3; no clear D. The germline V and J ends were trimmed by 0 bases and 0 bases, with 4 bases remaining between them. This CDR3 contains 14 residues. Per germline, CDR1 SEHNR and CDR2 FQNEAQ (reference sequence). In DNA, the CDR3 is TGTGCCAGCAGCTTAGCGCCGAGCACAGATACGCAGTATTTT. Translation gives CASSLAPSTDTQYF.